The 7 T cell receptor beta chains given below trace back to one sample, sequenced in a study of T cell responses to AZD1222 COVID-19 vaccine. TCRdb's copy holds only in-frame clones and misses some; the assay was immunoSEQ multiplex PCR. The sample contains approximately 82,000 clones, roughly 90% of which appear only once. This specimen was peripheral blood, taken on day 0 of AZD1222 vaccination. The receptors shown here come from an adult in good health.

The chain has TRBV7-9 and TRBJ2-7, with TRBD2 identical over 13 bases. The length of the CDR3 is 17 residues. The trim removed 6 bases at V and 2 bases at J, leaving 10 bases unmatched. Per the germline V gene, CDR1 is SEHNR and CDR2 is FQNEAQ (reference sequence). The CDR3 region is CASSFARGTSGAYEQYF. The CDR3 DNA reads TGTGCCAGCAGTTTCGCAAGGGGGACTAGCGGGGCCTACGAGCAGTACTTC.

CDR3 bases: TGTGCCAGCAGCTGGGGACCGGACTATGGCTACACCTTC. This gives the protein CASSWGPDYGYTF. This rearrangement joins TRBV11-2 to TRBJ1-2, with D perhaps matching TRBD1 (5 bases). Germline-derived CDR1 and CDR2 are SGHAT and FQNNGV. The CDR3 is 13 residues long. V gave up 4 bases and J gave up 3 bases, with 9 bases separating them.

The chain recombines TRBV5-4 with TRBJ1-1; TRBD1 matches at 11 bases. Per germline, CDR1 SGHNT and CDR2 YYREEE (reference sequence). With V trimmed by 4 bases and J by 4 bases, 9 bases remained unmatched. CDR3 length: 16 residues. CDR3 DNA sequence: TGTGCCAGCAGCCCTCGGACAGGGGGCGGGGCCACTGAAGCTTTCTTT. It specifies CASSPRTGGGATEAFF.

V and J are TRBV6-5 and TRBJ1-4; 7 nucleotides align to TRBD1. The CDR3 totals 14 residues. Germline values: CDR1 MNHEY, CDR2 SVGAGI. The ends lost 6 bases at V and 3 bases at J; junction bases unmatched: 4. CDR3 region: CASSSGTANEKLFF. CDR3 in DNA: TGTGCCAGCAGCTCCGGGACAGCTAATGAAAAACTGTTTTTT.

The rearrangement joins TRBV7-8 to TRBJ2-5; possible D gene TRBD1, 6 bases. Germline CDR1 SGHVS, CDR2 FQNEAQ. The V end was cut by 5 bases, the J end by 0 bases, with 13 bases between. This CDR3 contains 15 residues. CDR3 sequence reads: CASSTGQPYQETQYF. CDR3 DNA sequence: TGTGCCAGCAGCACCGGACAGCCGTACCAAGAGACCCAGTACTTC. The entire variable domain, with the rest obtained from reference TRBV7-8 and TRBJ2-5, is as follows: GAGVSQSPRYKVAKRGQDVALRCDPISGHVSLFWYQQALGQGPEFLTYFQNEAQLDKSGLPSDRFFAERPEGSVSTLKIQRTQQEDSAVYLCASSTGQPYQETQYFGPGTRLLVL.

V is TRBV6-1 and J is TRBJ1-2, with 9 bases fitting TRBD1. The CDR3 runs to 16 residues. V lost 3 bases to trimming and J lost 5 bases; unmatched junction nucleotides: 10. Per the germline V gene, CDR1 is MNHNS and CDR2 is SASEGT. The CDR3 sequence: CASSEDRGIGGYGYTF. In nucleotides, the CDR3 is TGTGCCAGCAGTGAGGACAGGGGAATCGGCGGTTATGGCTACACCTTC.

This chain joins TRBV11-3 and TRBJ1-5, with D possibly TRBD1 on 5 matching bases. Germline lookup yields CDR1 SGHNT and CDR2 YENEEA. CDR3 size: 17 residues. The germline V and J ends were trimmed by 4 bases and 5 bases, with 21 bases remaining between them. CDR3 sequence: CASSWGTSPSLHQPQHF. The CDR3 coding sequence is TGTGCCAGCAGCTGGGGGACTTCTCCAAGCCTTCATCAGCCCCAGCATTTT.